This is a list of T cell receptor beta chains from one sample in a study of OX40 agonist ivuxolimab in advanced cancers. Only in-frame clones appear in the TCRdb table, and some are missing; sequencing was by immunoSEQ multiplex PCR. The sample yields just over 60,000 clones, approximately 90% seen once. The source material was CD4+ or CD8+ T cells sorted from blood, sampled in a trial of the OX40 agonist ivuxolimab. The source of these receptors is an adult with an advanced solid tumor such as melanoma, head and neck, liver or kidney cancer. Both conserved end residues are part of each CDR3. D genes are given only for firm matches. The size entry is marked missing in some rows and otherwise reads once, few, many or a size class.

clone size,J gene,V gene,D gene,CDR3 DNA,CDR3 protein
NA,TRBJ1-1,TRBV29-1,NA,TGCAGCGTTGAACGACCAACTGAAGCTTTCTTT,CSVERPTEAFF
NA,TRBJ2-2,TRBV5-6,NA,TGTGCCAGCAGCCTACCGGGGGCCAACACCGGGGAGCTGTTTTTT,CASSLPGANTGELFF
NA,TRBJ2-7,TRBV5-6,TRBD2,TGTGCCAGCAGCCAAACTTCGGGACTAGCGGGAGTCACGGAGCAGTACTTC,CASSQTSGLAGVTEQYF
NA,TRBJ2-7,TRBV19,NA,TGTGCCAGTACCTATACATCGGGGGCTTCCTACGAGCAGTACTTC,CASTYTSGASYEQYF
once,TRBJ2-1,TRBV7-9,TRBD2,TGTGCCAGCAGCCCCGAGCCCCCTAGCGGGACTTACAATGAGCAGTTCTTC,CASSPEPPSGTYNEQFF
NA,TRBJ2-3,TRBV29-1,NA,TGCAGCGTCGAAACAGGGGGAGGGTCAGATACGCAGTATTTT,CSVETGGGSDTQYF
few,TRBJ1-5,TRBV13,NA,TGTGCCAGCAGCCCTTCCAGGGGTCAGCCCCAGCATTTT,CASSPSRGQPQHF
NA,TRBJ1-4,TRBV7-9,TRBD1,TGTGCCAGCAGACCGGGACAGGTCCTAACAGAAACTAATGAAAAACTGTTTTTT,CASRPGQVLTETNEKLFF
NA,TRBJ2-7,TRBV27,NA,TGTGCCAGCAGTGCGGGACCTGGATACGAGCAGTACTTC,CASSAGPGYEQYF
NA,TRBJ1-2,TRBV7-9,NA,TGTGCCAGCAGCTTAGTGGGGGGCATAGGGGATGGCTACACCTTC,CASSLVGGIGDGYTF